These T cell receptor beta chains were read from a single sample in a study of cytomegalovirus exposure and HLA in healthy donors. Sequenced by immunoSEQ multiplex PCR; TCRdb stores in-frame clones only, minus some. The table records roughly 180,000 clones, more than 70% of them present only once. Sequencing was done on a sample of PBMCs. Receptors originate from a woman in her 50s in good health and CMV-seropositive. The CDR3 runs from the conserved cysteine through the conserved F or W. Each record gives: clone size, CDR3 length, J gene, V gene, CDR3 protein. Size is stated for part of the rows, as once, few or many counts, or as a class when the clone is expanded.

clone size: NA; CDR3 length: 14; J gene: TRBJ2-3; V gene: TRBV30; CDR3 protein: CACRRVSSTDTQYF
clone size: NA; CDR3 length: 14; J gene: TRBJ1-6; V gene: TRBV5-1; CDR3 protein: CASSLQGYNSPLHF
clone size: few; CDR3 length: 12; J gene: TRBJ1-1; V gene: TRBV6-5; CDR3 protein: CASSFGATEAFF
clone size: once; CDR3 length: 17; J gene: TRBJ2-1; V gene: TRBV5-1; CDR3 protein: CASSPGGGSLSYNEQFF
clone size: NA; CDR3 length: 15; J gene: TRBJ2-5; V gene: TRBV6-5; CDR3 protein: CASSSPGQGQETQYF
clone size: NA; CDR3 length: 19; J gene: TRBJ1-4; V gene: TRBV11-1; CDR3 protein: CASSHNRDRVTPTNEKLFF
clone size: NA; CDR3 length: 14; J gene: TRBJ2-1; V gene: TRBV7-8; CDR3 protein: CASSWLARYNEQFF
clone size: once; CDR3 length: 15; J gene: TRBJ2-1; V gene: TRBV7-3; CDR3 protein: CASSSPEGLYNEQFF
clone size: NA; CDR3 length: 19; J gene: TRBJ1-5; V gene: TRBV19; CDR3 protein: CASSIGGGNRFRPNQPQHF
clone size: NA; CDR3 length: 14; J gene: TRBJ1-5; V gene: TRBV7-9; CDR3 protein: CASSHGGFGQPQHF
clone size: NA; CDR3 length: 14; J gene: TRBJ1-3; V gene: TRBV4-2; CDR3 protein: CASSQEAVGNTIYF
clone size: NA; CDR3 length: 14; J gene: TRBJ2-1; V gene: TRBV7-2; CDR3 protein: CASSLAGLENEQFF
clone size: NA; CDR3 length: 14; J gene: TRBJ1-2; V gene: TRBV6-6; CDR3 protein: CASGQGLSNYGYTF
clone size: NA; CDR3 length: 13; J gene: TRBJ2-1; V gene: TRBV7-3; CDR3 protein: CASSSSLLAEQFF
clone size: NA; CDR3 length: 15; J gene: TRBJ2-7; V gene: TRBV7-6; CDR3 protein: CASSPQTGSVYEQYF
clone size: few; CDR3 length: 17; J gene: TRBJ2-1; V gene: TRBV10-1; CDR3 protein: CASSESTRSGGPNEQFF
clone size: few; CDR3 length: 15; J gene: TRBJ2-7; V gene: TRBV5-6; CDR3 protein: CASSLLGQASYEQYF
clone size: NA; CDR3 length: 13; J gene: TRBJ2-7; V gene: TRBV5-6; CDR3 protein: CASSRGRSYEQYF
clone size: NA; CDR3 length: 14; J gene: TRBJ2-7; V gene: TRBV19; CDR3 protein: CASSIEGTGRQQYF
clone size: NA; CDR3 length: 15; J gene: TRBJ2-7; V gene: TRBV25-1; CDR3 protein: CASSAAGVLHYEQYF
clone size: few; CDR3 length: 16; J gene: TRBJ1-2; V gene: TRBV18; CDR3 protein: CASSPPVTASGYGYTF
clone size: NA; CDR3 length: 16; J gene: TRBJ2-7; V gene: TRBV6-8; CDR3 protein: CASSYSRTSATYEQYF
clone size: NA; CDR3 length: 14; J gene: TRBJ1-2; V gene: TRBV4-2; CDR3 protein: CASSPGQESYGYTF
clone size: NA; CDR3 length: 14; J gene: TRBJ2-5; V gene: TRBV15; CDR3 protein: CATSASRGRETQYF
clone size: once; CDR3 length: 18; J gene: TRBJ1-6; V gene: TRBV4-3; CDR3 protein: CASSQTNTQPRRNSPLHF
clone size: NA; CDR3 length: 13; J gene: TRBJ1-2; V gene: TRBV28; CDR3 protein: CASAPGPNYGYTF
clone size: NA; CDR3 length: 13; J gene: TRBJ2-1; V gene: TRBV12-5; CDR3 protein: CASGLDERNEQFF
clone size: once; CDR3 length: 15; J gene: TRBJ1-2; V gene: TRBV5-6; CDR3 protein: CASSLVGQGGYGYTF
clone size: few; CDR3 length: 15; J gene: TRBJ1-5; V gene: TRBV6-1; CDR3 protein: CASTGQIYSNQPQHF
clone size: NA; CDR3 length: 13; J gene: TRBJ1-1; V gene: TRBV18; CDR3 protein: CASSPRTVPEAFF
clone size: once; CDR3 length: 15; J gene: TRBJ1-2; V gene: TRBV19; CDR3 protein: CASRASTVLNYGYTF
clone size: few; CDR3 length: 16; J gene: TRBJ2-7; V gene: TRBV13; CDR3 protein: CASSPRTGGGEYEQYF
clone size: NA; CDR3 length: 13; J gene: TRBJ1-1; V gene: TRBV5-1; CDR3 protein: CASSKQSNTEAFF
clone size: NA; CDR3 length: 15; J gene: TRBJ1-2; V gene: TRBV15; CDR3 protein: CATSRGQGFNYGYTF
clone size: NA; CDR3 length: 17; J gene: TRBJ2-3; V gene: TRBV27; CDR3 protein: CASSSISGGPRRYTQYF
clone size: NA; CDR3 length: 13; J gene: TRBJ2-7; V gene: TRBV28; CDR3 protein: CASSPNGDYEQYF
clone size: NA; CDR3 length: 15; J gene: TRBJ1-1; V gene: TRBV18; CDR3 protein: CASSSNRQGPAEAFF
clone size: once; CDR3 length: 16; J gene: TRBJ2-2; V gene: TRBV7-2; CDR3 protein: CASSLLAGANTGELFF
clone size: NA; CDR3 length: 17; J gene: TRBJ2-3; V gene: TRBV27; CDR3 protein: CASSFSPQLAGTDTQYF
clone size: once; CDR3 length: 12; J gene: TRBJ1-5; V gene: TRBV2; CDR3 protein: CASRGDNQPQHF
clone size: once; CDR3 length: 14; J gene: TRBJ1-1; V gene: TRBV11-2; CDR3 protein: CASSYHMGDTEAFF
clone size: NA; CDR3 length: 13; J gene: TRBJ2-5; V gene: TRBV29-1; CDR3 protein: CSVAPGQQETQYF
clone size: NA; CDR3 length: 14; J gene: TRBJ1-5; V gene: TRBV2; CDR3 protein: CASSELTGRQPQHF
clone size: NA; CDR3 length: 14; J gene: TRBJ2-7; V gene: TRBV5-1; CDR3 protein: CASSLVGTSYEQYF
clone size: few; CDR3 length: 15; J gene: TRBJ2-3; V gene: TRBV15; CDR3 protein: CATSRESAGQDTQYF
clone size: NA; CDR3 length: 15; J gene: TRBJ2-7; V gene: TRBV11-2; CDR3 protein: CASSFTGQGGYEQYF